The T cell receptor beta chain described here comes from a study of blood T cell repertoires in COVID-19. Profiling relied on immunoSEQ multiplex PCR, and the TCRdb table lists in-frame clones only, not all of them. Of 250,000 or so clones listed, about four fifths were seen once; the top ten hold 3.6%. Participant reports of clinical history set cohort assignment. No more than 2 weeks before study entry, exposed participants had met a case of COVID-19. The CDR3 has 14 residues. In germline, CDR1 is LGHDT, CDR2 YNNKEL (reference sequence). V dropped 5 bases and J dropped 6 bases, with 11 bases sitting between them.

V gene TRBV3-1 (or the pseudogene TRBV3-2) combines with J gene TRBJ1-6; no firm D call. The origin of this receptor is a woman between 40 and 50 years old who had been exposed to COVID-19. What was sequenced was PBMCs or T cells enriched from blood (not recorded which). The CDR3 reads CASSKGETNSPLHF. The CDR3 nucleotides read TGTGCCAGCAGCAAGGGAGAGACTAATTCACCCCTCCACTTT.